The source of this T cell receptor beta chain is a study of shared clonotypes between healthy human individuals. CDR3 length equals 13 residues. V was cut by 2 bases and J by 11 bases, with 15 bases left in between. In germline, CDR1 is SGHAT, CDR2 FQNNGV. In the naive CD8 group, cells lacked CD45RO and were positively selected for CCR7, so terminally differentiated effector memory CD45RA+ cells were left out. Deep was the level at which the assay was run. The data were produced by immunoSEQ multiplex PCR, yet TCRdb's version contains in-frame clones alone and is incomplete. The sample has 2 million to 2.5 million clones, 85% to 95% seen once. Only one count was recorded for this clone.

The receptor's source is a man aged 18 to 35 in good health. Some clones in this sample may be carry-over from other donors' samples. Specimen: naive CD8+ T cells from PBMCs. V gene TRBV11-2 combines with J gene TRBJ1-1; D call uncertain. CDR3 in amino acids: CASSLIVGGNAFF. In nucleotides, the CDR3 is TGTGCCAGCAGCTTAATAGTGGGAGGGAACGCTTTCTTT.